The entry that follows covers one TCR beta chain sequence. The data originate from a study of blood T cell repertoires in COVID-19. Study-wide context: The United States, Italy and Spain provided the acute and convalescent COVID-19 samples.

Authors' data handling: From reference gene primer amplification, estimates of nucleated cell counts were derived. Some clones are missing from TCRdb's copy, which holds only in-frame ones; the method was immunoSEQ multiplex PCR. The V and J calls and clone size were taken over from that table, and D and trimming were inferred from the DNA. The sample lists 150,000 to 200,000 clones, about 86% seen once, with roughly 8% in the top ten. Per the germline V gene, CDR1 is GTSNPN and CDR2 is SVGIG (reference sequence). The CDR3 runs to 15 residues. V was pared by 0 bases and J by 8 bases, with 9 bases of the junction left unmatched.

This TCR was recovered from a man aged 55 to 70 with acute or convalescent COVID-19. The sample consisted of peripheral blood. The V and J genes are TRBV30 and TRBJ2-1; 8 bases agree with TRBD2. The CDR3 coding sequence is TGTGCCTGGAGTGTGGGACTAGACGGGAGGCATGAGCAGTTCTTC. This gives the protein CAWSVGLDGRHEQFF.